This T cell receptor (beta chain) originates from a study of naive and memory T cell subsets. The CDR3 loop spans 14 amino acids. Germline V gives CDR1 SGHNT, CDR2 YYREEE (reference sequence). V dropped 0 bases and J dropped 7; count of bases not matched to a gene: 6. The library had UMIs added by 3' ligation of an oligonucleotide to TCR cDNA. Whole-blood samples were approximately 2.6 ml of peripheral blood from healthy adult volunteers. Ligated cDNA underwent four rounds of PCR with nested alpha and beta constant region primers and SP2. Alpha and beta constant region primers primed reverse transcription for blood and skin samples. TCRdb fed the UMI-ligation and nested PCR reads into MiXCR, producing one record per CDR3 protein. The data show about 26,000 distinct CDR3 sequences, with under 6.5% seen just once and 7.4% held by the top ten.

Sequences were obtained from blood. The chain joins TRBV5-4 to TRBJ2-7; 8 nucleotides align to TRBD2. The clonotype was recovered from an adult in good health. This CDR3 reads CASSLDSGVSEQYF. In nucleotides, the CDR3 is TGTGCCAGCAGCTTGGATAGCGGGGTTTCTGAGCAGTACTTC. Filled out from reference TRBV5-4 and TRBJ2-7, the complete variable domain reads ETGVTQSPTHLIKTRGQQVTLRCSSQSGHNTVSWYQQALGQGPQFIFQYYREEENGRGNFPPRFSGLQFPNYSSELNVNALELDDSALYLCASSLDSGVSEQYFGPGTRLTVT.